Presented here are 21 T cell receptor beta chains from one specimen sequenced in a study of T cell clonotyping in hematopoietic cell transplantation. Libraries were prepared by immunoSEQ multiplex PCR; TCRdb keeps only in-frame clonotypes and omits some of them. Among around 15,000 clones listed, about two thirds were seen once. The sequenced sample was PBMCs, obtained 30 days after allogeneic stem cell transplant. The receptor source for this set is a male patient between 50 and 60 years old who had an allogeneic stem cell transplant from an unrelated donor, so T cells may come from the graft donor. Some clones in this sample may be carry-over from other donors' samples.

The chain combines TRBV5-1 with TRBJ2-5; TRBD2 matches at 12 bases. From germline, CDR1 is SGHRS and CDR2 YFSETQ. CDR3 size: 15 residues. Trimming took 4 bases from V and 5 from J; bases not matched to a gene: 6. The CDR3 nucleotides are TGCGCCAGCAGCATAGGACTAGCGGGGTTGGAGACCCAGTACTTC. Translating it yields CASSIGLAGLETQYF.

This clone came up a few times. The rearrangement uses TRBV7-9 and TRBJ1-5; TRBD1 agrees at 7 bases. The CDR3 consists of 16 residues. Germline values: CDR1 SEHNR, CDR2 FQNEAQ (reference sequence). V lost 6 bases to trimming and J lost 8 bases; unmatched junction nucleotides: 16. DNA of the CDR3: TGTGCCAGCAGTGGGACAGCGGAGGCACACGGGAAGCCCCAGCATTTT. Translation: CASSGTAEAHGKPQHF.

The CDR3 sequence is CASRPDSGNTEAFF. CDR3 coding DNA: TGTGCCAGCAGGCCCGACTCAGGGAACACTGAAGCTTTCTTT. This rearrangement joins TRBV6-5 to TRBJ1-1; no definite D call. Germline V gene data show CDR1 as MNHEY and CDR2 as SVGAGI. The CDR3 is 14 residues long. V shed 6 bases and J shed 1 base, with 12 bases lying between them.

The chain couples TRBV27 to TRBJ1-5, with D possibly matching TRBD1 (6 bases). The CDR3 is 15 residues long. V lost 3 bases to trimming and J lost 6 bases, with 15 bases between them. Looked up from germline, CDR1 is MNHEY and CDR2 is SMNVEV (reference sequence). CDR3 nucleotides: TGTGCCAGCAGTTTGTCCGGGACATACTTTCAGCCCCAGCATTTT. Amino acid sequence: CASSLSGTYFQPQHF.

This chain uses TRBV6-5 with TRBJ2-1, with TRBD1 matching 8 bases. Unmatched junction bases numbered 10, after V lost 6 bases and J lost 6 bases. This CDR3 contains 15 residues. Looked up from germline, CDR1 is MNHEY and CDR2 is SVGAGI. This CDR3 reads CASRAGTGQGNEQFF. The DNA of the CDR3 is TGTGCCAGCAGAGCAGGGACAGGTCAAGGCAATGAGCAGTTCTTC.

This clone turned up a few times. V and J are TRBV6-1 and TRBJ2-1, with D tentatively TRBD2 (7 bases). The V gene's germline CDR1 is MNHNS and CDR2 SASEGT. V dropped 3 bases and J dropped 4 bases, with 19 bases sitting between them. This CDR3 is built from 17 residues. The CDR3 here is CASSESGGGGLYNEQFF. CDR3 sequence (DNA): TGTGCCAGCAGTGAGTCCGGGGGAGGGGGACTTTACAATGAGCAGTTCTTC.

The J gene is TRBJ1-5, the V gene TRBV6-6; possible D gene TRBD1, 5 bases. V shed 2 bases and J shed 1 base, with 9 bases lying between them. This CDR3 is 15 amino acids long. Germline V gives CDR1 MNHNY, CDR2 SVGAGI (reference sequence). This CDR3 reads CASSYPRDSNQPQHF. The CDR3 DNA reads as TGTGCCAGCAGTTACCCTAGGGACAGCAATCAGCCCCAGCATTTT.

The rearrangement joins TRBV4-1 to TRBJ2-1; no reliable D call. The germline V gene has CDR1 MGHRA and CDR2 YSYEKL. V was trimmed by 2 bases and J by 6 bases, leaving 11 bases between them. This CDR3 has 14 residues. This chain's CDR3 is CASSQPTGRNEQFF. As DNA, the CDR3 is TGCGCCAGCAGCCAACCCACTGGGCGCAATGAGCAGTTCTTC.

This rearrangement joins TRBV6-6 to TRBJ1-5, with 7 positions matching TRBD1. V trimming: 8 bases; J trimming: 3 bases; junction bases outside the gene matches: 4. This CDR3 region has 13 residues. CDR1 is MNHNY and CDR2 is SVGAGI in the germline V gene (reference sequence). The CDR3 here is CASLQGINQPQHF. CDR3 DNA: TGTGCCAGCTTACAGGGGATCAATCAGCCCCAGCATTTT.

V is TRBV7-8 and J is TRBJ2-1; possibly TRBD2 for D (7 bases). The germline gives CDR1 SGHVS, CDR2 FQNEAQ. This CDR3 comprises 13 residues. Trimming shortened V by 4 bases and J by 15 bases, and 19 bases separated the two germline ends. CDR3 sequence (DNA): TGTGCCAGCAGCTCTCGGAGGGGAGGGGGAACGTTCTTC. It yields the protein CASSSRRGGGTFF.

The chain recombines TRBV25-1 with TRBJ1-4; D is unresolved. The length of the CDR3 is 15 residues. Germline V lookup: CDR1 MGHDK, CDR2 SYGVNS. V was clipped by 1 base and J by 0 bases, with 6 bases between them. Here the CDR3 reads CASSESSPTNEKLFF. In DNA form, the CDR3 reads TGTGCCAGCAGTGAATCCTCTCCAACTAATGAAAAACTGTTTTTT.

A few counts support this clone. This chain links TRBV25-1 with TRBJ2-1; D is unclear. V lost 9 bases, J lost 0 bases, and 3 bases lay in between. The CDR3 is 11 amino acids. From germline, CDR1 is MGHDK and CDR2 SYGVNS. Here the CDR3 reads CASSSYNEQFF. The CDR3 DNA is TGTGCCAGTAGCTCCTACAATGAGCAGTTCTTC.

By its share, this clone is medium-sized. The chain joins TRBV28 to TRBJ2-1, with D possibly matching TRBD1 (5 bases). There are 12 residues in the CDR3. Germline-derived CDR1 and CDR2 are MDHEN and SYDVKM. V lost 7 bases and J 10 bases, leaving 14 bases between the germline ends. The CDR3, as DNA: TGTGCCAGCACCCTGGGGCTGGGGGAGCAGTTCTTC. Translation: CASTLGLGEQFF.

This sequence joins TRBV13 and TRBJ2-5; TRBD1 or TRBD2 may be the D gene (5 bases each). The CDR3 extends over 13 amino acids. CDR1 and CDR2 (germline): PRHDT, FYEKMQ (reference sequence). Between the trimmed V and J ends, which lost 1 base and 6 bases, there was a span of 9 bases. In nucleotides, the CDR3 is TGTGCCAGCAGCTTAGATGGGGGAAAGACCCAGTACTTC. It translates to CASSLDGGKTQYF.

This clone has only a few counts. The chain recombines TRBV9 with TRBJ2-7, with TRBD1 matching 9 bases. The J segment lost 5 bases and the V segment lost 1 base, leaving 7 bases of the junction unmatched. This CDR3 is 15 amino acids long. Looked up from germline, CDR1 is SGDLS and CDR2 is YYNGEE. The CDR3 bases are TGTGCCAGCAGCGTAACGGGACAGGGTCACCACGAGCAGTACTTC. Translation: CASSVTGQGHHEQYF. Full variable domain (missing parts from reference TRBV9 and TRBJ2-7): DSGVTQTPKHLITATGQRVTLRCSPRSGDLSVYWYQQSLDQGLQFLIQYYNGEERAKGNILERFSAQQFPDLHSELNLSSLELGDSALYFCASSVTGQGHHEQYFGPGTRLTVT.

This clone was picked up one time. The V gene is TRBV29-1, the J gene TRBJ2-7; the D gene is possibly TRBD1 (6 bases). Trimming shortened V by 7 bases and J by 3 bases, and 13 bases separated the two germline ends. The germline CDR1 and CDR2 sequences are SQVTM and ANQGSEA. The CDR3 is made up of 12 amino acids. The CDR3 reads CSARDTYYEQYF. The CDR3 bases are TGCAGCGCCAGGGACACTTACTACGAGCAGTACTTC.

The sample holds a few counts of this clone. The J gene is TRBJ2-1, the V gene TRBV10-1; D is undetermined. The CDR3 consists of 14 residues. The germline CDR1 and CDR2 sequences are WNHNN and SYGVQD (reference sequence). Between the trimmed V and J ends, which lost 2 bases and 12 bases, there was a span of 17 bases. The CDR3 protein is CASSETRTGRGQFF. As DNA, the CDR3 is TGCGCCAGCAGTGAGACACGGACGGGTCGTGGGCAGTTCTTC.

The chain employs TRBV27 and TRBJ2-6; D gene ambiguous. The V end lost 6 bases, the J end lost 1 base, and 13 bases lay between the germline ends. CDR3 length: 16 residues. Germline V gene sequence: CDR1 MNHEY, CDR2 SMNVEV (reference sequence). The CDR3 DNA is TGTGCCAGCAGAACCATCATGGGTTCTGGGGCCAACGTCCTGACTTTC. It codes for CASRTIMGSGANVLTF.

The chain uses TRBV29-1 and TRBJ1-1; TRBD1 might be the D (5 bases). The germline CDR1 and CDR2 sequences are SQVTM and ANQGSEA. This CDR3 comprises 12 residues. V was trimmed by 7 bases and J by 1 base, leaving 10 bases between them. CDR3 DNA sequence: TGCAGCGCCCAGGGTCAGAACACTGAAGCTTTCTTT. It translates to CSAQGQNTEAFF.

This sequence joins TRBV5-1 and TRBJ1-3; TRBD1 is a possible D gene (6 bases). Trimming removed 4 bases at V and 2 bases at J, with 19 bases between. The germline gives CDR1 SGHRS, CDR2 YFSETQ. This CDR3 is built from 17 residues. CDR3 DNA sequence: TGCGCCAGCAGCCCCCGGAGGTCAGGGGAAACTGGAAACACCATATATTTT. This sequence encodes CASSPRRSGETGNTIYF. The complete variable domain, with remaining parts taken from reference TRBV5-1 and TRBJ1-3, reads KAGVTQTPRYLIKTRGQQVTLSCSPISGHRSVSWYQQTPGQGLQFLFEYFSETQRNKGNFPGRFSGRQFSNSRSEMNVSTLELGDSALYLCASSPRRSGETGNTIYFGEGSWLTVV.

This clone has just one count. A read error may produce the germline difference seen at one junction end. V is TRBV29-1 and J is TRBJ2-1; possibly TRBD1 for D (5 bases). Germline V gene lookup returns CDR1 SQVTM and CDR2 ANQGSEA. The CDR3 sequence is 14 residues long. The CDR3 here is CSVKDSLSYNEQFF. The CDR3 DNA reads as TGCAGCGTTAAAGACAGCCTCTCCTACAATGAGCAGTTCTTC.